This entry lists 11 T cell receptor beta chains sequenced from one sample in a study of T cell responses to AZD1222 COVID-19 vaccine. Using immunoSEQ multiplex PCR, the repertoire was profiled, and TCRdb retains in-frame clones only, with some absent. The sample lists about 150,000 clones, around 88% occurring once. The material sequenced was peripheral blood, taken on day 0 of AZD1222 vaccination. The origin of the receptors is an adult in good health.

The chain has TRBV10-3 and TRBJ1-1; D gene ambiguous. The V end was cut by 4 bases, the J end by 1 base, with 4 bases between. The CDR3 is 12 amino acids. Germline V gene data show CDR1 as ENHRY and CDR2 as SYGVKD. CDR3 DNA: TGTGCCATCAGTGTGGCGAACACTGAAGCTTTCTTT. Its protein product is CAISVANTEAFF.

V gene TRBV3-1 (or the pseudogene TRBV3-2) combines with J gene TRBJ2-7, with no clear D. The CDR3 is 12 residues long. Per germline, CDR1 LGHDT and CDR2 YNNKEL (reference sequence). V lost 4 bases and J 5 bases, leaving 9 bases between the germline ends. The CDR3 sequence is CASSPGPHEQYF. In DNA, the CDR3 is TGTGCCAGCAGCCCTGGGCCCCACGAGCAGTACTTC.

This clone was seen once. The chain employs TRBV2 and TRBJ2-5, with D tentatively TRBD2 (6 bases). CDR1 and CDR2 from the germline V gene are SNHLY and FYNNEI. This CDR3 has 13 residues. Trimming left V 7 bases short and J 0 bases short, with 9 bases between. CDR3 DNA sequence: TGTGCCAGCACCGGGACTTACCAAGAGACCCAGTACTTC. Translating gives CASTGTYQETQYF. The full variable domain, rest sourced from reference TRBV2 and TRBJ2-5, is EPEVTQTPSHQVTQMGQEVILRCVPISNHLYFYWYRQILGQKVEFLVSFYNNEISEKSEIFDDQFSVERPDGSNFTLKIRSTKLEDSAMYFCASTGTYQETQYFGPGTRLLVL.

The V gene is TRBV19, the J gene TRBJ1-5; 7 nucleotides agree with TRBD1. V shed 7 bases and J 3 bases; nucleotides not matched to a gene: 6. Germline V lookup: CDR1 LNHDA, CDR2 SQIVND (reference sequence). This CDR3 has 14 amino acids. CDR3 protein: CASTAGQDNQPQHF. Written as DNA, the CDR3 is TGTGCCAGTACCGCTGGACAGGACAATCAGCCCCAGCATTTT.

The J gene is TRBJ1-1, the V gene TRBV5-1; D unclear. V dropped 0 bases and J dropped 1 base, with 13 bases sitting between them. This CDR3 spans 16 amino acids. Looked up from germline, CDR1 is SGHRS and CDR2 is YFSETQ. DNA for the CDR3: TGCGCCAGCAGCTTGGCTGTTCTTACAGAGAACACTGAAGCTTTCTTT. Protein sequence: CASSLAVLTENTEAFF.

The V and J genes are TRBV2 and TRBJ1-5; TRBD1 matches at 12 bases. Germline V gene lookup returns CDR1 SNHLY and CDR2 FYNNEI. Trimming removed 7 bases from V and 9 bases from J; junction bases left unmatched: 7. The CDR3 is 14 amino acids. CDR3 sequence: CASKGTGGVGPQHF. The CDR3 DNA is TGTGCCAGCAAAGGGACAGGGGGCGTCGGGCCCCAGCATTTT.

The rearrangement links TRBV11-3 to TRBJ1-1; 7 positions agree with TRBD1. Germline V lookup: CDR1 SGHNT, CDR2 YENEEA. Trimming cost V 1 base and J 4 bases; bases outside gene matches: 3. This CDR3 contains 14 residues. The CDR3 DNA sequence: TGTGCCAGCAGCTTAGGTGGGACAGCCACTGAAGCTTTCTTT. Translation gives CASSLGGTATEAFF.

The CDR3 DNA reads as TGTGCCAGCAGCTGGAGGGGAGGGGCGAACATTCAGTACTTC. It encodes CASSWRGGANIQYF. The gene calls are TRBV5-6 and TRBJ2-4, with 7 bases that match TRBD2. The CDR3 contains 14 residues. The V gene's germline CDR1 is SGHDT and CDR2 YYEEEE. V trimming: 3 bases; J trimming: 7 bases; junction bases outside the gene matches: 7. Variable domain in full (rest from reference TRBV5-6 and TRBJ2-4): DAGVTQSPTHLIKTRGQQVTLRCSPKSGHDTVSWYQQALGQGPQFIFQYYEEEERQRGNFPDRFSGHQFPNYSSELNVNALLLGDSALYLCASSWRGGANIQYFGAGTRLSVL.

The chain is built from TRBV28 and TRBJ1-5; D remains unclear. Germline V gene data show CDR1 as MDHEN and CDR2 as SYDVKM. Trimming took off 6 bases at V and 5 bases at J, with 8 bases between the two ends. The CDR3 sequence is 12 residues long. CDR3 region: CASRSVYQPQHF. In nucleotides, the CDR3 is TGTGCCAGCAGGTCCGTTTATCAGCCCCAGCATTTT.

CDR3 region: CASSVSTSGALTYEQYF. CDR3 nucleotides: TGTGCCAGCAGCGTAAGTACTAGCGGGGCTCTAACCTACGAGCAGTACTTC. The chain links TRBV9 to TRBJ2-7, with 10 bases aligning to TRBD2. V was pared by 1 base and J by 2 bases, with 9 bases of the junction left unmatched. CDR1 is SGDLS and CDR2 is YYNGEE in the germline V gene. The CDR3 spans 17 residues.

The chain is built from TRBV18 and TRBJ1-2, with D perhaps TRBD1 (5 bases). The germline V gene has CDR1 KGHSH and CDR2 LQKENI. V was shortened by 5 bases and J by 1 base, with 8 bases between the two germline ends. The CDR3 loop spans 13 amino acids. The chain's CDR3 is CASSADSNYGYTF. CDR3 bases: TGTGCCAGCTCAGCAGACAGTAACTATGGCTACACCTTC.